Sequencing of this TCR beta chain was carried out in a study of T cell repertoires in urothelial bladder cancer. Turning to the study itself: Resected lesion stages: three cT0, three cTa, three cT1, three cT2+.

Sequencing used immunoSEQ multiplex PCR; TCRdb keeps in-frame clones, though not all of them. Altogether over 10,000 clones are present, 66% being singletons, with the ten largest covering 8.9%. Study-wide results and caveats: One T-cell clone reached up to roughly 15% of carcinoma infiltrating lymphocytes. Benign specimens held more T cells than urothelial carcinoma specimens. Carcinoma specimens had median roughly 2% tumor infiltrating lymphocytes, benign about 12%.

Germline V lookup: CDR1 SGHNT, CDR2 YENEEA. V was trimmed by 2 bases and J by 4 bases, leaving 4 bases between them. The CDR3 loop spans 12 amino acids. About this clone itself: Its specificity is not known.

The sample consisted of tumor-infiltrating cells from bladder cancer. The chain carries TRBV11-3 and TRBJ2-3; D unclear. This TCR was sampled from a human donor with urothelial carcinoma. The CDR3 DNA is TGTGCCAGCAGCTTACTTCCAGATACGCAGTATTTT. As protein: CASSLLPDTQYF. The full variable domain, with the rest looked up from reference TRBV11-3 and TRBJ2-3, is EAGVVQSPRYKIIEKKQPVAFWCNPISGHNTLYWYLQNLGQGPELLIRYENEEAVDDSQLPKDRFSAERLKGVDSTLKIQPAELGDSAVYLCASSLLPDTQYFGPGTRLTVL.